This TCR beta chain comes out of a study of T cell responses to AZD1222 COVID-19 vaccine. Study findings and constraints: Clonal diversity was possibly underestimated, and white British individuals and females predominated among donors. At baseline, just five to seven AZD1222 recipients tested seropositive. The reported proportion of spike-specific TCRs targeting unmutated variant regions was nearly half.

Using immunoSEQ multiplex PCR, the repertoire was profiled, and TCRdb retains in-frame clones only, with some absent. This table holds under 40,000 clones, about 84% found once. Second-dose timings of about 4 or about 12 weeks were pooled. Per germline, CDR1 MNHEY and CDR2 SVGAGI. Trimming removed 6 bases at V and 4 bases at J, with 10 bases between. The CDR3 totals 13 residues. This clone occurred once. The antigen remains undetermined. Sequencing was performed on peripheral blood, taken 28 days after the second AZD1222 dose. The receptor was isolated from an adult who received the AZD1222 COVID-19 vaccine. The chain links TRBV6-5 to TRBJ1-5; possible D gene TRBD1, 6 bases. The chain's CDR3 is CASSGQINQPQHF. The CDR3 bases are TGTGCCAGCAGCGGACAGATAAATCAGCCCCAGCATTTT.